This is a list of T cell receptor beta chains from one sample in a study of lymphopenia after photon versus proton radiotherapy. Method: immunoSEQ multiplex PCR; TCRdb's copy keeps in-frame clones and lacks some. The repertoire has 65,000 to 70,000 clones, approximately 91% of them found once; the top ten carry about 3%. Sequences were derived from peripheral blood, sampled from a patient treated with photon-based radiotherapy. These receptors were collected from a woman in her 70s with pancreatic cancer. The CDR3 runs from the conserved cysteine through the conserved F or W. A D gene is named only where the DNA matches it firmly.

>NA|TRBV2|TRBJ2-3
CASSPTRSDTQYF
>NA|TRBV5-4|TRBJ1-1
CAGGYRGRTEAFF
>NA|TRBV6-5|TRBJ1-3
CASSYSDTGNTIYF
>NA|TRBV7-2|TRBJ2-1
CASSLGQGNYNEQFF
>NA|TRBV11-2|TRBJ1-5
CASSPEAGQPQHF
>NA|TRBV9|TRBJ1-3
CASSGLGSGNTIYF
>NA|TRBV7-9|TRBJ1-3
CASSLEGALSGNTIYF
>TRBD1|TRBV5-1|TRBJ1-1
CASSGTVENTEAFF
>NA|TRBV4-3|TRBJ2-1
CASSQSFTSFNEQFF
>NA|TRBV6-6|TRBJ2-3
CASSYGTPTDTQYF
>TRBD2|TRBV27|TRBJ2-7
CASSPGTSVTRREGGFYEQYF
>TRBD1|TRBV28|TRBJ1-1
CASSPGGSVTEAFF
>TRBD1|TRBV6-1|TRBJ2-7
CASTKETGGGYEQYF
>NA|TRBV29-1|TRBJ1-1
CSTYSVVMNTEAFF
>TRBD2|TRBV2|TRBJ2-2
CASEGSGSLAGELFF
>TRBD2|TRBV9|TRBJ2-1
CASSDGLAISNEQFF
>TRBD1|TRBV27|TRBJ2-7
CASSFGNPGQGTYEQYF
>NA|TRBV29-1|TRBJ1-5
CSPSEPQHF